This T cell receptor (beta chain) comes out of a study of cytomegalovirus exposure and HLA in healthy donors (dated by TCRdb to 2016 to 2017). Regarding the complete study: In an earlier analysis of under 600 of the donors, 276 Gb of sequence data and 120 million or so unique TCR beta sequences from 180 million or so T cells were reported. An early release covering roughly 640 HLA-typed donors comprised approximately 300 gigabases of sequencing data and around 80 million unique TCR sequences. Among the roughly 390 genotyped donors, around 81% belonged to the genetic ancestry cluster associated with self-reported Caucasian donors. The study was designed to test whether signatures of past pathogen exposure could be identified by cataloging public T cell receptors. Using immunosequencing, the study profiled T cell repertoires from 666 subjects and related those repertoires to cytomegalovirus serostatus. Besides the first cohort of around 670 subjects, a separate validation cohort made up of around 120 different subjects was used. To predict cytomegalovirus infection status, the study combined high-throughput TCR immunosequencing, statistical association of individual TCRs with disease status, and machine learning. To study patterns of TCR occurrence, a later analysis re-analyzed previously published TCR beta repertoires from 650 to 750 donors and added high-resolution HLA genotyping. In the later analysis, no new phenotypic data were used to find candidate immune exposures; instead, reliance was placed on TCR beta sequences and their occurrence across donors. In an earlier analysis of 500 to 650 of the donors, high-throughput TCR beta sequencing was used to judge whether each TCR beta V gene segment behaved as functional or pseudogenic. Donor age, sex, ethnicity and CMV serostatus were collected together with the repertoire data. In a later genetic analysis, genome-wide SNP genotypes for about three fifths of the roughly 670 donors were used, and that subset was treated as a discovery cohort. All discovery cohort repertoires had been generated on a single sequencing platform. HLA typing covered class I and class II loci at four-digit resolution. The number of donors typed differed by locus, with roughly 629-640 for A, B, C, DRB1 and DQB1, more than 500 for DQA1, approximately 580 for DPA1, and around 450 for DPB1. Because of strong linkage in the cohort, roughly five DR-DQ haplotypes were treated as single units for association and clustering. Among about 400 genotyped donors of the cohort, an average of around 250,000 unique TCR beta nucleotide sequences was sequenced per donor, of which about 18% were non-productive.

The library was generated by the immunoSEQ multiplex PCR assay. For the multiplex PCR, a mixture combining 60 forward primers for TCR Vbeta segments and 13 reverse primers for TCR Jbeta segments was used. A multiplex PCR assay on genomic DNA amplified the CDR3 region of rearranged TCR beta genes. Amplified TCR beta libraries were sequenced as 87-base-pair reads on the Illumina HiSeq System. From the authors' description of their analysis: A later analysis counted tens of millions of unique TCR beta chains across the 690 or so repertoires, and around 12 million of these chains were shared by at least two donors. Raw reads were error-corrected and collapsed into unique sequences by a nearest-neighbor algorithm in which closely related sequences were merged to remove PCR and sequencing errors. V, D and J gene segments were assigned by aligning CDR3 sequences to IMGT reference sequences. For a sequence to be retained, a match of at least six nucleotides was required to both a V gene segment and a J gene segment. Rearrangements were classified as productive when the CDR3 lacked stop codons and remained in frame with V and J, and all other rearrangements were classified as non-productive. Following IMGT convention, CDR3 was defined as the stretch from the second conserved V-encoded cysteine to the conserved J-encoded phenylalanine. In an earlier analysis of roughly 610 of the donors, sequences lacking an unambiguous match to a single V gene segment were excluded. In an earlier analysis of 500 to 750 of the donors, V segments were called functional above 56.7% productive rearrangements and were called segregating when the between-donor standard deviation exceeded 5%. A statistical classification framework was developed to diagnose cytomegalovirus status using the catalog of TCR beta chain sequences. A later analysis assigned V and J genes by comparing TCR nucleotide sequences with IMGT/GENE-DB human TR gene sequences. In a later analysis, CDR3 sequences and most-parsimonious VDJ recombination scenarios were assigned using the TCRdist pipeline. In a later analysis, every TCR beta chain was defined by the combination of its CDR3 amino acid sequence and its V-gene family, and reads without a unique V-gene family were dropped. In a later analysis, 500 to 650 highly shared, low-generation-probability nucleotide sequences were removed to address suspected cross-contamination and a sequencing artifact. In a later analysis, a clonal expansion index for each public chain was calculated from normalized within-repertoire ranks of inferred template counts. In a later analysis, generation probabilities were computed with a VDJ recombination model fitted to out-of-frame rearrangements, and the resulting probabilities were checked against IGoR. In a later analysis, hypergeometric tests were used to score TCR-TCR, TCR-HLA and TCR-CMV co-occurrence, with a repertoire-size bias correction applied to TCR pairs. A later analysis estimated false discovery rates by permuting HLA or CMV assignments 20 times. In a later analysis, co-occurring TCRs were grouped using DBSCAN, and TCRdist sequence similarity was added for clustering within HLA-allele-positive subsets. Repertoires with fewer than 30,000 or more than 120,000 public chains were left out of co-occurrence clustering, as were about 5 repertoires with anomalous nucleotide sharing. Not all clones reach the TCRdb copy of this immuneACCESS table, which keeps in-frame sequences only. Checked studies attribute under half of the gap to unresolved V genes and leave the rest unexplained. That table furnishes V, J and clone size, whereas the DNA furnished D and trimming. The sample table on file contains fewer than 200,000 clones. The top ten hold over 1% of the sample.

The paper's findings and limits, for the study overall: A further reported finding was that TCR beta sequences accurately predicted the HLA-A and HLA-B alleles for most subjects in the first cohort. Linkage disequilibrium might explain the correlated functional status among segregating V segments, but an unknown experimental factor could not be ruled out. In a later analysis, several top co-occurrence clusters were reported to appear linked to parvovirus B19, influenza, CMV and Epstein-Barr virus. Roughly uniform sequencing depth across donors was assumed in presence/absence analyses, although this assumption may not hold. The authors suggested that the approach could potentially be generalized to other disease states and immunological phenotypes. The earlier analysis of some 560 of the donors excluded 15 to 20 rarely observed V segments, including chromosome 9 orphons, because counts were too low. When HLA alleles, especially DR and DQ, strongly co-occurred, TCR associations were difficult to assign to individual alleles. Most CMV-associated TCR beta chains appeared to be HLA-restricted in a later analysis, and the HLA associations seemed to be driven largely by CMV exposure. The only immune exposure information available for the cohort was CMV serostatus. Compared with equally common non-associated chains, HLA-associated TCR beta chains in a later analysis were more clonally expanded and had lower generation probabilities. A later analysis associated 15,000 to 20,000 TCR beta sequences with specific HLA alleles at a false discovery rate of 0.05. Across donors, most TCR sequences were observed very rarely, whereas some public TCRs were present in many individuals. The study listed approximately 150 TCR beta chains as associated with cytomegalovirus. The 87-base-pair reads could not distinguish some IMGT-functional V segments, including TRBV6-2 and TRBV6-3, so those segments were excluded. In both the original and validation cohorts, the classifier was reported to diagnose cytomegalovirus status with high specificity and sensitivity. In vitro tests confirmed that three of the cytomegalovirus-associated TCR beta chains recognize cytomegalovirus antigens. Because some donors lacked HLA typing at each locus, the association tests relied only on the typed subset. A cluster of highly shared sequence variants was judged likely to be a technical artifact of the sequencing pipeline. In a later genetic analysis, a missense DCLRE1C variant was associated with V-gene and J-gene trimming of TCR beta chains, and the association was replicated in an independent cohort. The cohort was sequenced for TCR beta chains only, and without alpha or paired-chain data the features that could be detected were limited. According to a later genetic analysis, donors in an Asian-associated ancestry cluster had fewer N-insertions in productive TCRs than the approximately 700-donor mean. In an earlier analysis of 450 to 750 of the donors, most TCR beta V segments appeared in productive rearrangements about 87% or about 30% of the time, broadly matching IMGT annotations. In a later analysis, TCR association rates were found to vary across HLA loci, with the most associated TCRs seen for DRB1 alleles and the fewest for HLA-C alleles.

CDR1 is given as LNHDA and CDR2 as SQIVND, both from the germline V gene (reference sequence). The CDR3, cysteine through phenylalanine, is 18 amino acids long. The read is trimmed to its CDR3 DNA, 54 bases read in frame from base 1. V loses 3 bases at its end and J loses 4 bases; junction bases beyond the gene matches: 12. The cohort was made up of about 610 healthy bone marrow donors. At the time of sampling, all cohort members were nominally healthy, though unrecorded immune exposures were likely present. The donor tested CMV seronegative and was one of the 352 seronegative cohort members. A peripheral blood sample was provided by each donor, and peripheral blood mononuclear cells were used for TCR beta sequencing. The Qiagen DNeasy Blood Extraction Kit was used to extract genomic DNA from the blood cell samples. As for this clone: Its antigen is unknown.

The sequencing sample was made of PBMCs. This clonotype originated in a woman aged 55-75 years in good health and CMV-seronegative. This sequence uses TRBV19 and TRBJ2-3; the central 11 bases match TRBD2. CDR3 reads: CASSMGVSGRAASDTQYF. The nucleotide sequence reads TGTGCCAGTAGTATGGGCGTTAGCGGGAGGGCCGCGTCAGATACGCAGTATTTT.